The sequence of this T cell receptor beta chain was determined in a study of blood T cell repertoires in COVID-19. Produced via immunoSEQ multiplex PCR; TCRdb's table is partial and in-frame only. The data contain approximately 300,000 clones, approximately 84% of them seen just once; the ten biggest clones take up roughly 4%. The clonotype originates from a man under 40 who had recovered from COVID-19. Sample: PBMCs or T cells enriched from blood (not recorded which).

This chain's CDR3 is CASSSPGQPYYEQYF. CDR3 nucleotide sequence: TGTGCCAGCAGCTCGCCCGGACAGCCGTACTACGAGCAGTACTTC. V gene TRBV7-2 combines with J gene TRBJ2-7; tentatively, D is TRBD1 (6 bases). Trimming removed 4 bases at V and 3 bases at J, with 16 bases between. The CDR3 spans 15 residues. Germline-derived CDR1 and CDR2 are SGHTA and FQGNSA.